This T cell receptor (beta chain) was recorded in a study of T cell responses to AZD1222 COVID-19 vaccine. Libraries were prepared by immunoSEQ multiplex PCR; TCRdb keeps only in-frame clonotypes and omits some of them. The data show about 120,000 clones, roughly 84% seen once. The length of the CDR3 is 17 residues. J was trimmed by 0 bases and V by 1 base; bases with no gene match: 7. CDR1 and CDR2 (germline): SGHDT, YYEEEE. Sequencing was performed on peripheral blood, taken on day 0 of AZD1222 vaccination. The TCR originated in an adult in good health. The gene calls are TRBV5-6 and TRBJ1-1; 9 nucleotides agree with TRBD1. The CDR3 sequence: CASSLRGTGWMNTEAFF. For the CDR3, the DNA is TGTGCCAGCAGCTTGAGGGGGACAGGGTGGATGAACACTGAAGCTTTCTTT.